Listed below are T cell receptor beta chains from one sample, sequenced in a study of T cell responses to AZD1222 COVID-19 vaccine. Sequenced by immunoSEQ multiplex PCR; TCRdb stores in-frame clones only, minus some. The sample yields about 130,000 clones, 92% seen once. The sample here was peripheral blood, taken on day 0 of AZD1222 vaccination. Receptors were obtained from an adult in good health. The CDR3 runs from the conserved cysteine through the conserved F or W. D genes are given only for firm matches. Where a row states a size, it is once, few, many or the class of an expanded clone; other rows omit it.

v_gene: TRBV7-2; d_gene: NA; abundance: NA; j_gene: TRBJ2-3; CDR3nt: TGTGCCAGCAGCTTAGGGGGGGCAAGCACAGATACGCAGTATTTT; CDR3aa: CASSLGGASTDTQYF
v_gene: TRBV7-8; d_gene: TRBD1; abundance: NA; j_gene: TRBJ2-7; CDR3nt: TGTGCCAGCAGCGGCCGTTTGACAGGGTTCTACGAGCAGTACTTC; CDR3aa: CASSGRLTGFYEQYF
v_gene: TRBV2; d_gene: NA; abundance: NA; j_gene: TRBJ2-2; CDR3nt: TGTGCCAGCAAGGGGACCCAGAACACCGGGGAGCTGTTTTTT; CDR3aa: CASKGTQNTGELFF
v_gene: TRBV5-1; d_gene: NA; abundance: NA; j_gene: TRBJ1-2; CDR3nt: TGCGCCAGCGCAGAAGGGGGTTCTGGTGGCTACACCTTC; CDR3aa: CASAEGGSGGYTF
v_gene: TRBV7-3; d_gene: TRBD1; abundance: NA; j_gene: TRBJ1-2; CDR3nt: TGTGCCAGCAGCTTGGGACCGGGACAGGAGGAGGCTGGCTACACCTTC; CDR3aa: CASSLGPGQEEAGYTF
v_gene: TRBV29-1; d_gene: NA; abundance: NA; j_gene: TRBJ2-3; CDR3nt: TGCAGCGTTGTATGGACAGTTGGGGGATATACGCAGTATTTT; CDR3aa: CSVVWTVGGYTQYF
v_gene: TRBV10-2; d_gene: NA; abundance: NA; j_gene: TRBJ2-1; CDR3nt: TGCGCCAGCAGTGAGTCGCTCCTAGCCGCACAGGAGCAGTTCTTC; CDR3aa: CASSESLLAAQEQFF
v_gene: TRBV5-4; d_gene: TRBD2; abundance: NA; j_gene: TRBJ2-5; CDR3nt: TGTGCCAGCAAAGGCGGGGGGGCCGGGCGCGAGACCCAGTACTTC; CDR3aa: CASKGGGAGRETQYF
v_gene: TRBV9; d_gene: NA; abundance: NA; j_gene: TRBJ1-6; CDR3nt: TGTGCCAGCAGCCTAGGGACTAAACTTAATTCACCCCTCCACTTT; CDR3aa: CASSLGTKLNSPLHF
v_gene: TRBV5-1; d_gene: TRBD1; abundance: NA; j_gene: TRBJ2-5; CDR3nt: TGCGCCAGCAAGGGGGCTAACTTCCAAGAGACCCAGTACTTC; CDR3aa: CASKGANFQETQYF
v_gene: TRBV2; d_gene: NA; abundance: NA; j_gene: TRBJ2-5; CDR3nt: TGTGCCAGCAGTGACCCTCGGGGGCAAGGGGAGACCCAGTACTTC; CDR3aa: CASSDPRGQGETQYF
v_gene: TRBV18; d_gene: NA; abundance: NA; j_gene: TRBJ1-5; CDR3nt: TGTGCCAGCTCACCACCGGGGTCTCGCAATCAGCCCCAGCATTTT; CDR3aa: CASSPPGSRNQPQHF
v_gene: TRBV18; d_gene: TRBD2; abundance: NA; j_gene: TRBJ2-7; CDR3nt: TGTGCCAGCTCATTGACTAGCGGGGGCTCCTACGAGCAGTACTTC; CDR3aa: CASSLTSGGSYEQYF
v_gene: TRBV7-2; d_gene: TRBD2; abundance: NA; j_gene: TRBJ2-1; CDR3nt: TGTGCCAGCAGCTTGGCCTCTAGCGGGGGGGGAAGGCTTGAGCAGTTCTTC; CDR3aa: CASSLASSGGGRLEQFF
v_gene: TRBV24-1; d_gene: TRBD2; abundance: NA; j_gene: TRBJ2-2; CDR3nt: TGTGCCACCAGTGGAGCGGGGGACACCGGGGAGCTGTTTTTT; CDR3aa: CATSGAGDTGELFF
v_gene: TRBV10-3; d_gene: NA; abundance: NA; j_gene: TRBJ1-1; CDR3nt: TGTGCCATCAGTGAGTCGCGTGTGGGCACTGAAGCTTTCTTT; CDR3aa: CAISESRVGTEAFF
v_gene: TRBV2; d_gene: TRBD2; abundance: NA; j_gene: TRBJ2-1; CDR3nt: TGTGCCAGCAAGGGACTAGCGGGGCAGAGCTCCTACAATGAGCAGTTCTTC; CDR3aa: CASKGLAGQSSYNEQFF
v_gene: TRBV11-2; d_gene: TRBD1; abundance: NA; j_gene: TRBJ1-2; CDR3nt: TGTGCCAGCAGTTCGACAGGGGAAAGTGGCTACACCTTC; CDR3aa: CASSSTGESGYTF
v_gene: TRBV20-1; d_gene: NA; abundance: NA; j_gene: TRBJ1-1; CDR3nt: TGCAGTGCTAGAGGGCAGGGTGAAGCTTTCTTT; CDR3aa: CSARGQGEAFF
v_gene: TRBV11-2; d_gene: NA; abundance: few; j_gene: TRBJ2-7; CDR3nt: TGTGCCAGCAGCCTGACAGACACCTACGAGCAGTACTTC; CDR3aa: CASSLTDTYEQYF
v_gene: TRBV29-1; d_gene: TRBD2; abundance: NA; j_gene: TRBJ2-7; CDR3nt: TGCAGCGTTGTATTACGGGGGACTACCTACGAGCAGTACTTC; CDR3aa: CSVVLRGTTYEQYF
v_gene: TRBV9; d_gene: NA; abundance: NA; j_gene: TRBJ2-7; CDR3nt: TGTGCCAGCAGCGTAGCCCCGGGAAGGAACGAGCAGTACTTC; CDR3aa: CASSVAPGRNEQYF
v_gene: TRBV9; d_gene: NA; abundance: NA; j_gene: TRBJ1-5; CDR3nt: TGTGCCAGCAGCCTGACGGGATATAGCAATCAGCCCCAGCATTTT; CDR3aa: CASSLTGYSNQPQHF
v_gene: TRBV5-6; d_gene: NA; abundance: NA; j_gene: TRBJ1-2; CDR3nt: TGTGCCAGCAGCTACGACAGCCACTATGGCTACACCTTC; CDR3aa: CASSYDSHYGYTF
v_gene: TRBV7-2; d_gene: TRBD2; abundance: NA; j_gene: TRBJ2-1; CDR3nt: TGTGCCAGCAGCTTACCCCTAGCGGGGGTCAATGAGCAGTTCTTC; CDR3aa: CASSLPLAGVNEQFF
v_gene: TRBV13; d_gene: NA; abundance: NA; j_gene: TRBJ2-7; CDR3nt: TGTGCCAGCAGCTTAGGTCGTGACAGATACGAGCAGTACTTC; CDR3aa: CASSLGRDRYEQYF
v_gene: TRBV7-9; d_gene: NA; abundance: NA; j_gene: TRBJ1-2; CDR3nt: TGTGCCAGCAGCCCCCGGACAGTTGAATATGGCTACACCTTC; CDR3aa: CASSPRTVEYGYTF
v_gene: TRBV6-5; d_gene: NA; abundance: NA; j_gene: TRBJ2-1; CDR3nt: TGTGCCAGCAGTTCTGGGCGGGATTTTACCTACAATGAGCAGTTCTTC; CDR3aa: CASSSGRDFTYNEQFF
v_gene: TRBV3-1/TRBV3-2; d_gene: TRBD1; abundance: few; j_gene: TRBJ1-4; CDR3nt: TGTGCCAGCAGCCTAGAGACAGGGTGGAGTGAAAAACTGTTTTTT; CDR3aa: CASSLETGWSEKLFF
v_gene: TRBV6-1; d_gene: NA; abundance: few; j_gene: TRBJ2-7; CDR3nt: TGTGCCAGCAGTGAAACCTACGAGCAGTACTTC; CDR3aa: CASSETYEQYF
v_gene: TRBV5-6; d_gene: TRBD2; abundance: NA; j_gene: TRBJ2-5; CDR3nt: TGTGCCAGCAGCTTGGTGTGGCGGGGAGGGGAGACCCAGTACTTC; CDR3aa: CASSLVWRGGETQYF